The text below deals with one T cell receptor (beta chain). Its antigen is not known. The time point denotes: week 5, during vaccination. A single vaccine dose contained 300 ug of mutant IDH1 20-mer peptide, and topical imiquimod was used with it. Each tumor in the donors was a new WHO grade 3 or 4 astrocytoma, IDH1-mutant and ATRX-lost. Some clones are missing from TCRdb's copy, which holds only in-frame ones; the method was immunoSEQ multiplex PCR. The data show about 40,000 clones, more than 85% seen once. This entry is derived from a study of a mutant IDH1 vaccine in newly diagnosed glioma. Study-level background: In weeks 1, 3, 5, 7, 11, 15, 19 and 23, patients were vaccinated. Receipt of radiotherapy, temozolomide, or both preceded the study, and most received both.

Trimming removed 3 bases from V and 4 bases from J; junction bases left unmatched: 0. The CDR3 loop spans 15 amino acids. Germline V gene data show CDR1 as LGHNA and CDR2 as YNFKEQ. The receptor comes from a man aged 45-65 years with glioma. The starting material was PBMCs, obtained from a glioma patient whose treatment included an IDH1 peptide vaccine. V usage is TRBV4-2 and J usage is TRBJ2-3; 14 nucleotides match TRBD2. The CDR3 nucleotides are TGTGCCAGCAGCCAGACTAGCGGGGGGGCAGATACGCAGTATTTT. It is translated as CASSQTSGGADTQYF.